Each of the 32 T cell receptor beta chains below was sequenced from the same sample in a study of neoadjuvant nivolumab and ipilimumab in lung cancer. TCRdb's table, derived via immunoSEQ multiplex PCR, lists solely in-frame clones and lacks some. The data hold approximately 17,000 clones, with 76% observed a single time. The sequencing used tumor tissue, collected after neoadjuvant nivolumab, alone or with ipilimumab, at or shortly before surgery. The receptor source for this set is an adult with non-small cell lung cancer.

This chain uses TRBV7-9 with TRBJ2-5, with D tentatively TRBD1 or TRBD2 (5 bases each). CDR1 is SEHNR, CDR2 FQNEAQ, per germline (reference sequence). The ends were cut back, 5 bases at V and 0 bases at J, with 16 bases in the middle. CDR3 length: 16 residues. The CDR3 loop is CASSATGTNNQETQYF. CDR3 in DNA: TGTGCCAGCAGCGCGACCGGGACCAACAACCAAGAGACCCAGTACTTC.

In its sample, this clone was seen a few times. The chain links TRBV2 to TRBJ2-5; D remains unclear. CDR3 length equals 13 residues. Trimming took off 8 bases at V and 1 base at J, with 11 bases between the two ends. Germline CDR1 SNHLY, CDR2 FYNNEI. Written as DNA, the CDR3 is TGTGCCAGCCGTGGTCAGGTCCAAGAGACCCAGTACTTC. It codes for CASRGQVQETQYF.

The table lists this clone with a few counts. The chain uses TRBV6-5 and TRBJ1-1; D possibly corresponds to TRBD1 (5 bases). The CDR3 spans 11 residues. CDR1 MNHEY and CDR2 SVGAGI come from the germline V gene. V lost 2 bases to trimming and J lost 13 bases, with 11 bases between them. As DNA, the CDR3 is TGTGCCAGCAGTTACGGGCAGGGTGTTTTCTTT. This codes for CASSYGQGVFF.

V gene TRBV7-2 combines with J gene TRBJ2-7; no clear D. V was shortened by 5 bases and J by 6 bases, with 17 bases between the two germline ends. This CDR3 contains 14 residues. The germline gives CDR1 SGHTA, CDR2 FQGNSA. Here the CDR3 reads CASSPTPVLSEQYF. Here the CDR3 DNA reads TGTGCCAGCAGCCCAACCCCGGTACTATCCGAGCAGTACTTC.

The CDR3 DNA reads TGTGCCTGGAAATTTAGGGGGAACACTGAAGCTTTCTTT. Amino acids: CAWKFRGNTEAFF. The rearrangement uses TRBV30 and TRBJ1-1, with TRBD1 as a possible D gene (5 bases). The CDR3 loop spans 13 amino acids. Trimming pared 4 bases from V and 1 base from J, leaving 10 bases between. CDR1 is GTSNPN and CDR2 is SVGIG in the germline V gene (reference sequence).

V and J are TRBV20-1 and TRBJ2-1; D call uncertain. Trimming took 0 bases from V and 10 from J, leaving 7 bases between them. Germline V gives CDR1 DFQATT, CDR2 SNEGSKA (reference sequence). This CDR3 is built from 11 residues. CDR3 nucleotide sequence: TGCAGTGCTAGAGATCCCCCGGAGCAGTTCTTC. Translation gives CSARDPPEQFF.

On this clone itself: This may arise from a read error, as a much more abundant clone is one base away. The chain carries TRBV5-1 and TRBJ2-5; D gene ambiguous. The length of the CDR3 is 13 residues. Germline CDR1 and CDR2: SGHRS and YFSETQ. Trimming cost V 1 base and J 5 bases, with 9 bases left between them. DNA for the CDR3: TGCGCCAGCAGCTTGACTGGGCTTGAGACCCAGTACTTC. This translates into CASSLTGLETQYF.

This clone was observed a few times. This chain links TRBV28 with TRBJ2-7; 8 bases align to TRBD1. Germline assignment: CDR1 MDHEN and CDR2 SYDVKM. The CDR3 extends over 15 amino acids. The junction had 15 bases not matched to a gene; V was cut back by 7 bases and J by 7 bases. The chain's CDR3 is CASTKGRQGAREQYF. The CDR3 DNA reads TGTGCCAGCACTAAGGGACGGCAGGGGGCCCGAGAGCAGTACTTC.

The CDR3 bases are TGCGCCAGCAGCTTGGAGCTCAGCACAGATACGCAGTATTTT. Its translation: CASSLELSTDTQYF. The genes are TRBV5-1 and TRBJ2-3; unclear D gene. V was trimmed by 0 bases and J by 0 bases, leaving 5 bases between them. The germline CDR1 and CDR2 sequences are SGHRS and YFSETQ. This CDR3 has 14 amino acids. The variable domain in full, completed from reference TRBV5-1 and TRBJ2-3, reads KAGVTQTPRYLIKTRGQQVTLSCSPISGHRSVSWYQQTPGQGLQFLFEYFSETQRNKGNFPGRFSGRQFSNSRSEMNVSTLELGDSALYLCASSLELSTDTQYFGPGTRLTVL.

This clone was observed a handful of times. The J gene is TRBJ2-1, the V gene TRBV7-8; 10 positions agree with TRBD2. The V segment lost 5 bases and the J segment 3 bases; nucleotides outside the gene matches: 4. Germline V CDR1 and CDR2: SGHVS, FQNEAQ. The CDR3 extends over 15 amino acids. This chain's CDR3 is CASSPSGGFYNEQFF. The CDR3 DNA follows: TGTGCCAGCAGCCCTAGCGGGGGCTTCTACAATGAGCAGTTCTTC.

The CDR3 reads CASLGGGEVSYNEQFF. For the CDR3, the DNA is TGTGCCAGCCTCGGTGGGGGGGAGGTATCTTACAATGAGCAGTTCTTC. V is TRBV7-2 and J is TRBJ2-1; 7 bases fit TRBD2. V trimming: 8 bases; J trimming: 4 bases; junction bases outside the gene matches: 14. The CDR3 loop spans 16 amino acids. Per germline, CDR1 SGHTA and CDR2 FQGNSA.

V gene TRBV29-1 combines with J gene TRBJ1-2, with TRBD1 identical over 7 bases. The V segment lost 5 bases and the J segment 4 bases; nucleotides outside the gene matches: 7. The CDR3 runs 13 residues. CDR1 is SQVTM and CDR2 is ANQGSEA in the germline V gene. CDR3 sequence: CSVKAQGFYGYTF. The DNA of the CDR3 is TGCAGCGTTAAAGCACAGGGGTTCTATGGCTACACCTTC.

V and J are TRBV7-9 and TRBJ1-4; D remains unclear. CDR3 length: 11 residues. The germline V and J ends were trimmed by 7 bases and 6 bases, with 6 bases remaining between them. Germline CDR1 and CDR2: SEHNR and FQNEAQ (reference sequence). CDR3 DNA: TGTGCCAGCAAATGGGATGAAAAACTGTTTTTT. Translated: CASKWDEKLFF.

This clone has a single count. The genes are TRBV11-2 and TRBJ2-5, with 14 bases that match TRBD2. Germline CDR1 and CDR2: SGHAT and FQNNGV. J lost 5 bases, V lost 0 bases, and 8 bases had no gene match. This CDR3 has 18 residues. The CDR3 here is CASSLDLPTSGRAETQYF. The CDR3 DNA follows: TGTGCCAGCAGCTTAGATCTGCCGACTAGCGGGAGGGCTGAGACCCAGTACTTC.

V and J are TRBV6-1 and TRBJ2-5; 7 bases are shared with TRBD1. With 4 bases clipped from V and 9 bases from J, the junction kept 5 bases outside the gene matches. CDR1 and CDR2 (germline): MNHNS, SASEGT. This CDR3 comprises 12 residues. The CDR3 protein is CASSVTGRAQYF. CDR3 coding DNA: TGTGCCAGCAGTGTGACAGGGCGGGCCCAGTACTTC.

J is TRBJ2-2 and V is TRBV7-2, with 9 positions matching TRBD2. Germline CDR1 is SGHTA and CDR2 is FQGNSA. The CDR3 is made up of 16 amino acids. The V and J ends lost 2 bases and 1 base, in that order; junction bases with no gene match: 2. CDR3 protein: CASSLSSGKNTGELFF. The CDR3 DNA is TGTGCCAGCAGCTTATCTAGCGGGAAGAACACCGGGGAGCTGTTTTTT.

Relative to its sample, this clone is medium-sized (0.01 to 0.1%). V is TRBV18 and J is TRBJ1-5; 7 bases match TRBD1. The CDR3 is 14 residues long. The germline V gene encodes CDR1 KGHSH and CDR2 LQKENI. The trim removed 6 bases at V and 4 bases at J, leaving 6 bases unmatched. The CDR3: CASSLGQQNQPQHF. CDR3 coding DNA: TGTGCCAGCTCGCTGGGACAGCAAAATCAGCCCCAGCATTTT.

The genes are TRBV10-3 and TRBJ1-1; no firm D call. The germline CDR1 and CDR2 sequences are ENHRY and SYGVKD. The length of the CDR3 is 15 residues. Between the trimmed V and J ends, which lost 0 bases and 2 bases, there was a span of 10 bases. The CDR3, as DNA: TGTGCCATCAGTGAGTCCCAGGACCTAAACACTGAAGCTTTCTTT. This sequence encodes CAISESQDLNTEAFF.

This chain connects TRBV5-1 to TRBJ2-7; 14 nucleotides align to TRBD2. This CDR3 comprises 15 residues. Germline-derived CDR1 and CDR2 are SGHRS and YFSETQ. V gave up 3 bases and J gave up 6 bases; unmatched junction bases: 5. This CDR3 reads CASSWGTSGSTEQYF. The DNA for the CDR3 is TGCGCCAGCAGCTGGGGGACTAGCGGGAGTACCGAGCAGTACTTC. Complete variable domain (other parts from reference TRBV5-1 and TRBJ2-7): KAGVTQTPRYLIKTRGQQVTLSCSPISGHRSVSWYQQTPGQGLQFLFEYFSETQRNKGNFPGRFSGRQFSNSRSEMNVSTLELGDSALYLCASSWGTSGSTEQYFGPGTRLTVT.

The rearrangement joins TRBV18 to TRBJ1-4; no clear D. This CDR3 contains 13 residues. Between the trimmed V and J ends, which lost 3 bases and 8 bases, there was a span of 10 bases. Germline V gene lookup returns CDR1 KGHSH and CDR2 LQKENI. The CDR3 is CASSPLSVEKLFF. In DNA form, the CDR3 reads TGTGCCAGCTCACCTTTATCAGTCGAAAAACTGTTTTTT.

CDR3 nucleotides: TGCGCCAGCAGCTTGGGTCCTAGCGGAAGCTCCTACGAGCAGTACTTC. This encodes CASSLGPSGSSYEQYF. The chain couples TRBV5-1 to TRBJ2-7; 7 bases match TRBD2. Per the germline V gene, CDR1 is SGHRS and CDR2 is YFSETQ. J was trimmed by 0 bases and V by 0 bases; bases with no gene match: 6. CDR3 length: 16 residues.

By sample share, this clone is medium-sized (0.01 to 0.1%). The CDR3 region is CASSLTGSGTGELFF. The CDR3 coding sequence is TGTGCCAGCAGCTTAACAGGGTCGGGCACCGGGGAGCTGTTTTTT. The V call is TRBV11-2, the J call TRBJ2-2, with a possible D match to TRBD1 (6 bases). Deletions cut 2 bases from V and 4 bases from J, with 11 bases between. The CDR3 extends over 15 amino acids. CDR1 and CDR2 from the germline V gene are SGHAT and FQNNGV.

This clone was seen a single time. The chain's CDR3 is CASSLHPNGTGAGYTF. The CDR3 coding sequence is TGTGCCAGCAGCCTACACCCTAACGGGACAGGGGCTGGCTACACCTTC. The chain links TRBV11-2 to TRBJ1-2; 10 nucleotides align to TRBD1. After removal of 5 bases from V and 7 bases from J, the junction contained 13 bases not matched to a gene. This CDR3 spans 16 amino acids. CDR1 SGHAT and CDR2 FQNNGV come from the germline V gene.

The V call is TRBV27, the J call TRBJ2-3; TRBD1 matches 9 bases. V was pared by 6 bases and J by 5 bases, with 6 bases of the junction left unmatched. The germline V gene has CDR1 MNHEY and CDR2 SMNVEV (reference sequence). This CDR3 is built from 14 residues. The CDR3 spells CASRTGGGGDTQYF. CDR3 coding DNA: TGTGCCAGCAGAACAGGGGGCGGGGGAGATACGCAGTATTTT.

This chain links TRBV5-1 with TRBJ2-7, with 10 nucleotides matching TRBD2. The V and J ends lost 5 bases and 7 bases, in that order; junction bases with no gene match: 12. Germline V CDR1 and CDR2: SGHRS, YFSETQ. The CDR3 covers 15 residues. Here the CDR3 reads CASREGAGGPREQYF. CDR3 sequence (DNA): TGCGCCAGCAGGGAAGGAGCGGGAGGGCCGAGGGAGCAGTACTTC.

The genes are TRBV5-8 and TRBJ2-2; D not resolved. Trimming cost V 3 bases and J 4 bases, with 10 bases left between them. The CDR3 has 14 residues. Germline lookup yields CDR1 SGHTS and CDR2 YDEGEE. CDR3 DNA sequence: TGTGCCAGCAGCTGGAAGGACGCCACCGGGGAGCTGTTTTTT. Protein: CASSWKDATGELFF.

The chain uses TRBV7-9 and TRBJ2-5; D possibly corresponds to TRBD1 (6 bases). The V gene lost 5 bases and the J gene lost 1 base, with 20 bases spanning the gap. The CDR3 sequence is 17 residues long. The germline V gene encodes CDR1 SEHNR and CDR2 FQNEAQ (reference sequence). CDR3 amino acids: CASSATWGRQGQETQYF. In nucleotides, the CDR3 is TGTGCCAGCAGCGCCACCTGGGGGCGGCAGGGCCAAGAGACCCAGTACTTC. Together with reference TRBV7-9 and TRBJ2-5, the CDR3 gives the full variable domain: DTGVSQNPRHKITKRGQNVTFRCDPISEHNRLYWYRQTLGQGPEFLTYFQNEAQLEKSRLLSDRFSAERPKGSFSTLEIQRTEQGDSAMYLCASSATWGRQGQETQYFGPGTRLLVL.

The chain links TRBV29-1 to TRBJ2-3; TRBD1 is a possible D gene (5 bases). Germline values: CDR1 SQVTM, CDR2 ANQGSEA. The CDR3 contains 14 residues. Trimming removed 8 bases at V and 0 bases at J, with 15 bases between. The CDR3 bases are TGCAGCTCTATCCAGGGTTTTAGCACAGATACGCAGTATTTT. This encodes CSSIQGFSTDTQYF.

This chain joins TRBV4-3 and TRBJ2-7; 8 bases align to TRBD2. The trim removed 2 bases at V and 4 bases at J, leaving 4 bases unmatched. The CDR3 runs 14 residues. Germline V CDR1 and CDR2: LGHNA, YSLEER. CDR3 DNA: TGCGCCAGCAGCCAACGCACTAGCGGTTACGAGCAGTACTTC. This sequence encodes CASSQRTSGYEQYF.

The chain employs TRBV4-3 and TRBJ1-2; a possible D gene is TRBD1 (5 bases). The CDR3 runs to 16 residues. CDR1 and CDR2 (germline): LGHNA, YSLEER. V lost 0 bases, J lost 8 bases, and 19 bases lay in between. CDR3 loop: CASSQDRGGEVWGYTF. The CDR3 DNA follows: TGCGCCAGCAGCCAAGATAGGGGAGGGGAGGTTTGGGGCTACACCTTC.

The genes are TRBV6-6 and TRBJ1-1, with TRBD1 identical over 9 bases. The V and J ends lost 2 bases and 0 bases, in that order; junction bases with no gene match: 1. Germline V gives CDR1 MNHNY, CDR2 SVGAGI (reference sequence). The CDR3 is 15 residues long. In DNA form, the CDR3 reads TGTGCCAGCAGTTACCGGGACAGGGTGAACACTGAAGCTTTCTTT. Amino acids: CASSYRDRVNTEAFF.

This clone was observed a few times. This sequence joins TRBV7-9 and TRBJ2-1, with 7 bases identical to TRBD2. Germline V lookup: CDR1 SEHNR, CDR2 FQNEAQ (reference sequence). After removal of 1 base from V and 5 bases from J, the junction contained 5 bases not matched to a gene. This CDR3 comprises 15 residues. CDR3 nucleotides: TGTGCCAGCAGCTTAGTCAGCGGGAATAACAATGAGCAGTTCTTC. Translation: CASSLVSGNNNEQFF.